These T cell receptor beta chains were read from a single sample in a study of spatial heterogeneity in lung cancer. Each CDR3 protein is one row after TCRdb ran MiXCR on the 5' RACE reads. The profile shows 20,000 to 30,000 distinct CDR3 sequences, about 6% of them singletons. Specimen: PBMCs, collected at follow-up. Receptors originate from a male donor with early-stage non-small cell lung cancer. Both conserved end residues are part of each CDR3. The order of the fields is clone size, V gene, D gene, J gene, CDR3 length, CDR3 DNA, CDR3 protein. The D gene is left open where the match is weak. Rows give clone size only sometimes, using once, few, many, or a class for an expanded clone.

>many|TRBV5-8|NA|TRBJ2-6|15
TGTGCCAGCAGCTTGGACAGGGCTGGGGCCAACGTCCTGACTTTC
CASSLDRAGANVLTF
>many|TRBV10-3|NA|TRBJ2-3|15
TGTGCCATCAGTGAGTCGACATCGAGTAGGGATACGCAGTATTTT
CAISESTSSRDTQYF
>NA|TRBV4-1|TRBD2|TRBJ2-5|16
TGCGCCAGCAGCCAGCCTACCCCGCTAGCGGTACTTATCCAGTACTTC
CASSQPTPLAVLIQYF
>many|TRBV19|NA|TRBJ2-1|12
TGTGCCAGTAGTTCTCGGACGGCCGAGCAGTTCTTC
CASSSRTAEQFF
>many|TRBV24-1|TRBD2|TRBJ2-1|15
TGTGCCACCAGTGATTCGGGACTAGGGTCCCTTGAGCAGTTCTTC
CATSDSGLGSLEQFF
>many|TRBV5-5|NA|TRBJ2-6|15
TGTGCCAGCAGCTTGGGTAATTCTGGGGCCAACGTCCTGACTTTC
CASSLGNSGANVLTF
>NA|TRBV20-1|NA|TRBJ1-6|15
TGCAGTGCTAGAGAGGGAGGGGCGAGAAATTCACCCCTCCACTTT
CSAREGGARNSPLHF
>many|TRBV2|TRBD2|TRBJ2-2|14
TGTGCCAGCAAGTCTAGCGGAGCCACCGGGGAGCTGTTTTTT
CASKSSGATGELFF
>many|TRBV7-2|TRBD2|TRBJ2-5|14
TGTGCCAGCAGCTTAGGCGGGAGTAAAGAGACCCAGTACTTC
CASSLGGSKETQYF
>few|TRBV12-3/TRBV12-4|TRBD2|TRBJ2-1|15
TGTGCCAGCAGTTTGAGTCTAGCGGGAGGAAACGGGCAGTTCTTC
CASSLSLAGGNGQFF
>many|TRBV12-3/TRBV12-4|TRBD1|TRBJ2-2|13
TGTGCCAGCAAGACAGGGGACGCCGGGGAGCTGTTTTTT
CASKTGDAGELFF
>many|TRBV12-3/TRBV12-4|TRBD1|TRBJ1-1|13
TGTGCCAGCAGATGGACAGGGGCAACTGAAGCTTTCTTT
CASRWTGATEAFF
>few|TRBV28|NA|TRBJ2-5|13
TGTGCCAGCGCGAAAGGGGGTCAAGAGACCCAGTACTTC
CASAKGGQETQYF
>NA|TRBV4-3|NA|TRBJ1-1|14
TGCGCCAGCAGCTTAGTCGCTCCGGGGACTGAAGCTTTCTTT
CASSLVAPGTEAFF
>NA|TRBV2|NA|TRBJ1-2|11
TGTGCCAGCACCCCTAGCGGGGGCTACACCTTC
CASTPSGGYTF
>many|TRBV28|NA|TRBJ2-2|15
TGTGCCAGCAGTTCCCCGGGGGTCAACACCGGGGAGCTGTTTTTT
CASSSPGVNTGELFF
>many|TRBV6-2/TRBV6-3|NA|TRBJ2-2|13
TGTGCCAGCAGTGCTTACGGGACTGGGGAGCTGTTTTTT
CASSAYGTGELFF
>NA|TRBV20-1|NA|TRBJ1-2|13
TGCAGTGCTAGACACGACAGGAACTATGGCTACACCTTC
CSARHDRNYGYTF
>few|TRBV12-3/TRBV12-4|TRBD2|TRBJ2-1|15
TGTGCCAGCAGTGTACTAGCGGGAGAATACAATGAGCAGTTCTTC
CASSVLAGEYNEQFF
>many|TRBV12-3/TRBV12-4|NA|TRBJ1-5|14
TGTGCCAGCAGTTTGAGGGGTGGCAATCAGCCCCAGCATTTT
CASSLRGGNQPQHF
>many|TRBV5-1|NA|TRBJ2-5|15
TGCGCCAGCAGCTTGGGCCCGGGACTCCAAGAGACCCAGTACTTC
CASSLGPGLQETQYF
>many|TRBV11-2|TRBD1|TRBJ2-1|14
TGTGCCAGCAGCTTGGGGACAGGGGTCAGGGAGCAGTTCTTC
CASSLGTGVREQFF
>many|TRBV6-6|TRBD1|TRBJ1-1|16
TGTGCCAGCAGTCAGGATCCGGGACAGGGAGTCACTGAAGCTTTCTTT
CASSQDPGQGVTEAFF
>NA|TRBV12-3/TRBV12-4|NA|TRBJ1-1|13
TGTGCCAGCACCAGGACAGCGAACACTGAAGCTTTCTTT
CASTRTANTEAFF
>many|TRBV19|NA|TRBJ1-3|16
TGTGCCAGTAGTACCCCAGGACAGACCTCTGGAAACACCATATATTTT
CASSTPGQTSGNTIYF
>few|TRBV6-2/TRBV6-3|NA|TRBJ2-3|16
TGTGCCAGCAGTTACCTCACGGGGGGCGTAACAGATACGCAGTATTTT
CASSYLTGGVTDTQYF
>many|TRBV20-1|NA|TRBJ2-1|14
TGCAGTGTCACGACTCCGGGCCCCTACAATGAGCAGTTCTTC
CSVTTPGPYNEQFF
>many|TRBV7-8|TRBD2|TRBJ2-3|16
TGTGCCAGCAGCTTACCTGGGACTAGCGTTACAGATACGCAGTATTTT
CASSLPGTSVTDTQYF
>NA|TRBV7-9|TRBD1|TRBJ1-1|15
TGTGCCAGCAGCCCCCGGACAGGCTGGAACACTGAAGCTTTCTTT
CASSPRTGWNTEAFF
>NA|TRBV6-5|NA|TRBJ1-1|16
TGTGCCAGCAGTTACTCGTGGAGAGGAGCGAACACTGAAGCTTTCTTT
CASSYSWRGANTEAFF
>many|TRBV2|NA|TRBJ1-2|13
TGTGCCAGCAGTGTACGATTAGGGGATGGCTACACCTTC
CASSVRLGDGYTF
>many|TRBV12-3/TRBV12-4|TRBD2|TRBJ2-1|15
TGTGCCAGCAGTCCCGGGACTAGCGGGGGGGATGAGCAGTTCTTC
CASSPGTSGGDEQFF
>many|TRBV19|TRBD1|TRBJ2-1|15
TGTGCCAGTAGTATCCAGGGGGCCGACTACAATGAGCAGTTCTTC
CASSIQGADYNEQFF